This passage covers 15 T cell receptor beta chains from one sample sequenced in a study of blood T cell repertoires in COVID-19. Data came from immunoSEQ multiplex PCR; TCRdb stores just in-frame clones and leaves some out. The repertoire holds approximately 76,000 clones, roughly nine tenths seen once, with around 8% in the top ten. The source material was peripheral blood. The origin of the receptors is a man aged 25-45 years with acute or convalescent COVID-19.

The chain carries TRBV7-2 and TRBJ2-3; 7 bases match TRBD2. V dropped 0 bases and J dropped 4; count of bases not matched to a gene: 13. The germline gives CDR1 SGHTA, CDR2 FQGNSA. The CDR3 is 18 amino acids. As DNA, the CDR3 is TGTGCCAGCAGCTTAGCGCGTTCCGGACTAGGGAGGGCAGATACGCAGTATTTT. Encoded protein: CASSLARSGLGRADTQYF.

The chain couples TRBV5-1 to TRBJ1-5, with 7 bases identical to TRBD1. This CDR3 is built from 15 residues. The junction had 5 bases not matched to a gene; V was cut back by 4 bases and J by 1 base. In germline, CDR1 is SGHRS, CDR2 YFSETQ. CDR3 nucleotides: TGCGCCAGCAGCAGCGAAGGGGGCAGCAATCAGCCCCAGCATTTT. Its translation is CASSSEGGSNQPQHF.

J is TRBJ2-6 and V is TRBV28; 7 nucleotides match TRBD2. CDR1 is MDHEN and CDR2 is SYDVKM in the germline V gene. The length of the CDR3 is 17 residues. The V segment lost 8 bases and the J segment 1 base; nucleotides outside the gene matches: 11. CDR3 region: CASRGGVYFSGANVLTF. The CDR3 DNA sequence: TGTGCCAGCCGCGGGGGAGTCTACTTTTCTGGGGCCAACGTCCTGACTTTC. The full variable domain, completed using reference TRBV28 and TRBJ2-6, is DVKVTQSSRYLVKRTGEKVFLECVQDMDHENMFWYRQDPGLGLRLIYFSYDVKMKEKGDIPEGYSVSREKKERFSLILESASTNQTSMYLCASRGGVYFSGANVLTFGAGSRLTVL.

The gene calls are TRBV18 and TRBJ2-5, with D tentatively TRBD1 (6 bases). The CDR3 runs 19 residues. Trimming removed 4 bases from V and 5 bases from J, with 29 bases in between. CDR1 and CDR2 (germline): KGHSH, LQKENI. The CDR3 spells CASSLNSLLRGKGVETQYF. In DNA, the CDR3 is TGTGCCAGCTCACTAAACTCCCTCCTGAGGGGGAAGGGTGTGGAGACCCAGTACTTC.

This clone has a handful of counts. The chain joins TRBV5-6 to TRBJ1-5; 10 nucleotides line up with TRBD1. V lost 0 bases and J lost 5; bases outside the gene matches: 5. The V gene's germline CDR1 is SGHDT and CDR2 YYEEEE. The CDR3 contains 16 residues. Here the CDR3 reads CASSLAGDRGHQPQHF. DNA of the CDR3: TGTGCCAGCAGCTTGGCCGGGGACAGGGGACATCAGCCCCAGCATTTT.

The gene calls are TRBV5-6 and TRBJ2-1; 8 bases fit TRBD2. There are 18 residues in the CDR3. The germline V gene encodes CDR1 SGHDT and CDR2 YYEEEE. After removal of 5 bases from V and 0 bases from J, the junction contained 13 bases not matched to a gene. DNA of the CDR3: TGTGCCAGCAGTCCCGCACTAGCGGAAAGGAGCTCCTACAATGAGCAGTTCTTC. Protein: CASSPALAERSSYNEQFF.

CDR3 nucleotide sequence: TGTGCCAGCAGCTTAGATAAGTGGGGATGGGGGGACACAGATACGCAGTATTTT. The encoded protein is CASSLDKWGWGDTDTQYF. The chain carries TRBV7-8 and TRBJ2-3; TRBD2 might be the D (6 bases). Trimming left V 1 base short and J 2 bases short, with 19 bases between. The CDR3 length is 18 residues. CDR1 and CDR2 (germline): SGHVS, FQNEAQ. Full variable domain (rest looked up from reference TRBV7-8 and TRBJ2-3): GAGVSQSPRYKVAKRGQDVALRCDPISGHVSLFWYQQALGQGPEFLTYFQNEAQLDKSGLPSDRFFAERPEGSVSTLKIQRTQQEDSAVYLCASSLDKWGWGDTDTQYFGPGTRLTVL.

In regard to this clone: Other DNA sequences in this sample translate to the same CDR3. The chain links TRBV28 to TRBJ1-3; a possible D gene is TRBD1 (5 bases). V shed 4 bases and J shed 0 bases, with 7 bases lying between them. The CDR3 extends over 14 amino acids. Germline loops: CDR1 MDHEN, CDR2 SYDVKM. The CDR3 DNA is TGTGCCAGCAGTTCGACAGTCTCTGGAAACACCATATATTTT. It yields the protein CASSSTVSGNTIYF.

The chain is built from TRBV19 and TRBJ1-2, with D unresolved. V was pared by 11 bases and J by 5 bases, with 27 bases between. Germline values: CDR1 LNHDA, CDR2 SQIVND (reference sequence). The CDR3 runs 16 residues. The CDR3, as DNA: TGTGCCGTAGCCCTTACCTCTCATGCGGAACTTTATGGCTACACCTTC. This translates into CAVALTSHAELYGYTF.

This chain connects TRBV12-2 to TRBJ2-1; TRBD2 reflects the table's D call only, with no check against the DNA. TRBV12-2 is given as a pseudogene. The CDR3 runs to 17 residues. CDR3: CASRLYAPGTRCNEQFF. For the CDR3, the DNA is TGTGCAAGTCGCTTATACGCTCCGGGAACTAGGTGCAATGAGCAGTTCTTC.

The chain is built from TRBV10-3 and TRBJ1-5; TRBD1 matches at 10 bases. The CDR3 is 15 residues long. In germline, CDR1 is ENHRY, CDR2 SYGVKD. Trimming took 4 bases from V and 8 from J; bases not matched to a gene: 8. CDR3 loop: CAISAGTGVREPQHF. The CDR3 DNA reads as TGTGCCATCAGTGCCGGGACAGGGGTTCGCGAGCCCCAGCATTTT.

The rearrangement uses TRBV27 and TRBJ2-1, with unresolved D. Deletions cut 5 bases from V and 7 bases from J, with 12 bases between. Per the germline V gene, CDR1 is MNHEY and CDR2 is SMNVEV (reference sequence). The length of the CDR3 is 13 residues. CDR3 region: CASSKLETNEQFF. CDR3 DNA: TGTGCCAGCAGTAAACTTGAAACGAATGAGCAGTTCTTC.

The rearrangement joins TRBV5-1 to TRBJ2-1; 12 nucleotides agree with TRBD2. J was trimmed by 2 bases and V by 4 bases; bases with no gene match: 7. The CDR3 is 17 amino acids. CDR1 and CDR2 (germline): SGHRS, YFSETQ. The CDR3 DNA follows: TGCGCCAGCAGCCCGACTAGCGGGAGAATCCCCTACAATGAGCAGTTCTTC. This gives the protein CASSPTSGRIPYNEQFF.

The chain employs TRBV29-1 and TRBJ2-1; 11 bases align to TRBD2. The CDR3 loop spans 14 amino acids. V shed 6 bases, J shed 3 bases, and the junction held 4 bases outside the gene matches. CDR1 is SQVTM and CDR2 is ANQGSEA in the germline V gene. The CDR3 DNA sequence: TGCAGCGTGCCTACTAGCGGGAGCTACAATGAGCAGTTCTTC. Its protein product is CSVPTSGSYNEQFF.

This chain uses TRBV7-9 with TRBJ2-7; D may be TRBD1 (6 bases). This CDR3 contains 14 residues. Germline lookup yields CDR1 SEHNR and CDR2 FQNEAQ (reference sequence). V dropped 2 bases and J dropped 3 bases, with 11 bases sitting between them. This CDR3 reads CASSLTGFFYEQYF. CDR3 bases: TGTGCCAGCAGCTTAACAGGGTTCTTCTACGAGCAGTACTTC.